Below, 13 T cell receptor beta chains from the same sample are listed, as sequenced in a study of cytomegalovirus exposure and HLA in healthy donors. Clones were read by immunoSEQ multiplex PCR, and TCRdb kept only the in-frame ones, dropping some. The table lists just under 75,000 clones, about 94% of them singletons. The sequencing sample was made of PBMCs. Receptor source: a woman between 18 and 29 years old in good health and CMV-seropositive.

V and J are TRBV19 and TRBJ2-7; D is ambiguous. CDR1 and CDR2 (germline): LNHDA, SQIVND (reference sequence). The V end lost 3 bases, the J end lost 4 bases, and 10 bases lay between the germline ends. The CDR3 totals 13 residues. The CDR3 loop reads CASSMALNYEQYF. DNA for the CDR3: TGTGCCAGTAGTATGGCCCTCAATTACGAGCAGTACTTC.

The chain recombines TRBV4-1 with TRBJ1-5, with 7 bases matching TRBD1. This CDR3 has 16 residues. Germline V gene data show CDR1 as MGHRA and CDR2 as YSYEKL. J lost 0 bases, V lost 4 bases, and 6 bases had no gene match. The CDR3 protein is CASSRQTGLSNQPQHF. As DNA, the CDR3 is TGCGCCAGCAGCCGACAGACAGGGCTTAGCAATCAGCCCCAGCATTTT.

V gene TRBV5-1 combines with J gene TRBJ1-2, with D perhaps TRBD1 (6 bases). Trimming shortened V by 4 bases and J by 3 bases, and 13 bases separated the two germline ends. CDR1 and CDR2 from the germline V gene are SGHRS and YFSETQ. The CDR3 covers 14 residues. In nucleotides, the CDR3 is TGCGCCAGCAGCCCGACGGACAGTCACTATGGCTACACCTTC. This gives the protein CASSPTDSHYGYTF.

The CDR3 here is CASSLVRTDLLYEQYF. CDR3 bases: TGCGCCAGCAGCTTGGTTCGGACAGATCTACTCTACGAGCAGTACTTC. The V call is TRBV5-1, the J call TRBJ2-7; D perhaps matches TRBD1 (6 bases). The CDR3 has 16 residues. Trimming took 0 bases from V and 3 from J, leaving 16 bases between them. Germline CDR1 and CDR2: SGHRS and YFSETQ.

This sequence joins TRBV19 and TRBJ2-1; 12 bases fit TRBD2. The ends lost 7 bases at V and 4 bases at J; junction bases unmatched: 5. Germline lookup yields CDR1 LNHDA and CDR2 SQIVND (reference sequence). The CDR3 is made up of 15 amino acids. This CDR3 is CASTGLAGGYNEQFF. As DNA, the CDR3 is TGTGCCAGTACCGGGCTAGCGGGAGGGTACAATGAGCAGTTCTTC.

The chain uses TRBV27 and TRBJ1-1; D unresolved. Germline loops: CDR1 MNHEY, CDR2 SMNVEV (reference sequence). The CDR3 contains 15 residues. V shed 5 bases and J shed 4 bases, with 17 bases lying between them. The CDR3 nucleotides read TGTGCCAGCAGTCCAGGACTTCCGAGGAGCACTGAAGCTTTCTTT. This codes for CASSPGLPRSTEAFF.

The chain carries TRBV7-9 and TRBJ2-1, with 7 nucleotides matching TRBD2. The germline V gene encodes CDR1 SEHNR and CDR2 FQNEAQ (reference sequence). This CDR3 contains 17 residues. V lost 5 bases to trimming and J lost 6 bases; unmatched junction nucleotides: 16. In DNA form, the CDR3 reads TGTGCCAGCAGCCCTTACGGGGGAGGGCCCCAGGGCAATGAGCAGTTCTTC. This sequence encodes CASSPYGGGPQGNEQFF.

The J gene is TRBJ2-7, the V gene TRBV4-3; 7 nucleotides agree with TRBD1. The CDR3 loop spans 21 amino acids. Germline-derived CDR1 and CDR2 are LGHNA and YSLEER. Trimming took 1 base from V and 2 from J; bases not matched to a gene: 23. CDR3 sequence reads: CASSQAAAGRVNRGATYEQYF. DNA of the CDR3: TGCGCCAGCAGCCAAGCGGCCGCCGGGCGGGTAAACAGGGGAGCTACCTACGAGCAGTACTTC.

This clone appeared once. The chain couples TRBV7-6 to TRBJ2-6, with 8 bases aligning to TRBD1. V gave up 2 bases and J gave up 0 bases; unmatched junction bases: 6. Germline CDR1 is SGHVS and CDR2 is FNYEAQ. The CDR3 sequence is 18 residues long. This CDR3 is CASSLLTGVVSGANVLTF. The CDR3 nucleotides read TGTGCCAGCAGCTTATTGACAGGGGTCGTCTCTGGGGCCAACGTCCTGACTTTC.

The chain recombines TRBV10-3 with TRBJ2-1; 8 bases agree with TRBD2. The CDR3 covers 15 residues. CDR1 ENHRY and CDR2 SYGVKD come from the germline V gene. V shed 8 bases, J shed 7 bases, and the junction held 13 bases outside the gene matches. In DNA form, the CDR3 reads TGTGCCATCTCCATTACGGGGGGGCCGGGAAATGAGCAGTTCTTC. Encoded protein: CAISITGGPGNEQFF.

The chain carries TRBV5-1 and TRBJ2-2; a weak D match, TRBD1 (5 bases). Germline CDR1 is SGHRS and CDR2 is YFSETQ. This CDR3 has 14 residues. Trimming left V 5 bases short and J 1 base short, with 9 bases between. The CDR3 coding sequence is TGCGCCAGCAGAAAGACAGAGAACACCGGGGAGCTGTTTTTT. Translating it yields CASRKTENTGELFF.

This chain links TRBV28 with TRBJ1-2; 7 bases map to TRBD1. The CDR3 is 15 amino acids. From germline, CDR1 is MDHEN and CDR2 SYDVKM. Trimming at V came to 8 bases and at J to 3 bases, leaving 12 bases not matched to a gene. The CDR3 coding sequence is TGTGCCAGCGACCCAGACGCAGGGGGACACTATGGCTACACCTTC. Residues: CASDPDAGGHYGYTF.

This clone appeared a single time. The chain recombines TRBV5-1 with TRBJ2-7; TRBD2 aligns across 13 bases. The CDR3 consists of 14 residues. CDR1 and CDR2 (germline): SGHRS, YFSETQ. V lost 4 bases, J lost 5 bases, and 3 bases stayed unmatched. The CDR3, as DNA: TGCGCCAGCAGCCGGACTAGCGGGGGAGACGAGCAGTACTTC. Protein product: CASSRTSGGDEQYF.